The entry below gives a single T cell receptor beta chain sequence along with its context. The data originate from a study of cytomegalovirus exposure and HLA in healthy donors. Use of 60 Vbeta and 13 Jbeta primers characterized the PCR. Here immunoSEQ multiplex PCR was the method, and the copy in TCRdb shows in-frame clones only, minus some. This table holds over 150,000 clones, approximately 80% found once. V was clipped by 4 bases and J by 7 bases; unmatched bases: 6. This CDR3 is built from 13 residues. Germline CDR1 SEHNR, CDR2 FQNEAQ (reference sequence). Sequencing input: PBMCs. The V call is TRBV7-9, the J call TRBJ1-2, with 7 positions matching TRBD1. This sequence originates from a man younger than 45 in good health and CMV-seropositive. The CDR3 loop is CASSYGTEFGYTF. The CDR3 DNA reads as TGTGCCAGCAGCTACGGGACAGAATTTGGCTACACCTTC.